The 12 T cell receptor beta chains below come from one sample, sequenced in a study of cytomegalovirus exposure and HLA in healthy donors. PCR employed 60 Vbeta and 13 Jbeta primers. Assay used: immunoSEQ multiplex PCR; TCRdb lists only in-frame clones, some missing. This table has roughly 130,000 clones, 70% to 85% appearing once. The sequencing sample was made of PBMCs. The receptors come from a boy younger than 10 in good health and CMV-seronegative.

This clone was seen a handful of times. V usage is TRBV19 and J usage is TRBJ1-2; 8 bases fit TRBD1. CDR1 is LNHDA and CDR2 is SQIVND in the germline V gene (reference sequence). The CDR3 covers 20 residues. Trimming at V came to 3 bases and at J to 3 bases, leaving 21 bases not matched to a gene. CDR3 bases: TGTGCCAGTAGTATCAAGGACGGCATGGGACTCAGGGGGCCAGACTATGGCTACACCTTC. It encodes CASSIKDGMGLRGPDYGYTF.

CDR3: CASSQTPSRYLGNTIYF. CDR3 sequence (DNA): TGCGCCAGCAGCCAAACCCCATCCCGGTACCTTGGAAACACCATATATTTT. V usage is TRBV4-3 and J usage is TRBJ1-3; D unresolved. The CDR3 sequence is 17 residues long. Germline loops: CDR1 LGHNA, CDR2 YSLEER. Between the trimmed V and J ends, which lost 2 bases and 3 bases, there was a span of 17 bases.

The V gene is TRBV5-6, the J gene TRBJ2-1, with 7 bases that match TRBD2. The length of the CDR3 is 14 residues. V lost 0 bases to trimming and J lost 5 bases; unmatched junction nucleotides: 2. Germline lookup yields CDR1 SGHDT and CDR2 YYEEEE. The DNA of the CDR3 is TGTGCCAGCAGCTTGGGAAGCGGGGACAATGAGCAGTTCTTC. The encoded protein is CASSLGSGDNEQFF.

This clone was recorded a few times. The gene calls are TRBV13 and TRBJ2-3; 9 positions agree with TRBD2. Looked up from germline, CDR1 is PRHDT and CDR2 is FYEKMQ (reference sequence). The junction had 19 bases not matched to a gene; V was cut back by 5 bases and J by 1 base. CDR3 size: 20 residues. The CDR3 is CASSPSLSEGSGGRTDTQYF. The CDR3 DNA reads as TGTGCCAGCAGCCCAAGCCTTTCGGAGGGTAGCGGGGGCCGCACAGATACGCAGTATTTT.

Worth noting for this clone: This same CDR3 is encoded by further DNA sequences in the sample. V is TRBV5-6 and J is TRBJ1-2; 10 nucleotides agree with TRBD1. CDR3 size: 14 residues. Trimming at V came to 3 bases and at J to 4 bases, leaving 3 bases not matched to a gene. The germline V gene has CDR1 SGHDT and CDR2 YYEEEE. Here the CDR3 reads CASSSGTGAYGYTF. As DNA, the CDR3 is TGTGCCAGCAGCTCCGGGACAGGGGCCTATGGCTACACCTTC. The variable domain in full, with the rest retrieved from reference TRBV5-6 and TRBJ1-2, is DAGVTQSPTHLIKTRGQQVTLRCSPKSGHDTVSWYQQALGQGPQFIFQYYEEEERQRGNFPDRFSGHQFPNYSSELNVNALLLGDSALYLCASSSGTGAYGYTFGSGTRLTVV.

This clone was detected only once. The chain uses TRBV4-1 and TRBJ2-3; the match to TRBD2 covers 8 bases. Germline V lookup: CDR1 MGHRA, CDR2 YSYEKL. The ends lost 1 base at V and 7 bases at J; junction bases unmatched: 4. The CDR3 extends over 14 amino acids. Here the CDR3 DNA reads TGCGCCAGCAGCCAAGGAGCGGGGGTAAATACGCAGTATTTT. Translated: CASSQGAGVNTQYF.

This rearrangement joins TRBV2 to TRBJ2-7; 9 positions match TRBD2. The CDR3 is made up of 15 amino acids. Trimming removed 4 bases from V and 3 bases from J; junction bases left unmatched: 7. The germline V gene has CDR1 SNHLY and CDR2 FYNNEI. The CDR3 sequence: CASSGPGTSSYEQYF. The CDR3 DNA reads as TGTGCCAGCAGTGGCCCCGGGACTAGCAGCTACGAGCAGTACTTC.

V is TRBV19 and J is TRBJ2-1, with D possibly being TRBD1 (6 bases). CDR3 length equals 14 residues. The V end was cut by 5 bases, the J end by 4 bases, with 12 bases between. Germline CDR1 is LNHDA and CDR2 is SQIVND (reference sequence). The chain's CDR3 is CASSGGTGYNEQFF. CDR3 in DNA: TGTGCCAGTAGTGGGGGCACAGGGTACAATGAGCAGTTCTTC.

V is TRBV7-9 and J is TRBJ1-1; D is ambiguous. The germline V and J ends were trimmed by 8 bases and 5 bases, with 15 bases remaining between them. The germline V gene has CDR1 SEHNR and CDR2 FQNEAQ (reference sequence). This CDR3 has 13 amino acids. The CDR3 bases are TGTGCCAGCCTGGGAGGGTCGGTGACTGAAGCTTTCTTT. Its translation: CASLGGSVTEAFF.

V and J are TRBV19 and TRBJ1-5; perhaps TRBD1 as D (6 bases). V lost 7 bases, J lost 7 bases, and 23 bases lay in between. In germline, CDR1 is LNHDA, CDR2 SQIVND (reference sequence). This CDR3 region has 16 residues. The CDR3 DNA is TGTGCCAGTACCTCGTATGCCCAGGGGCGCGGACAGCCCCAGCATTTT. Protein product: CASTSYAQGRGQPQHF.

The V call is TRBV11-2, the J call TRBJ1-1, with D unclear. This CDR3 spans 12 amino acids. Trimming pared 5 bases from V and 4 bases from J, leaving 8 bases between. The germline V gene encodes CDR1 SGHAT and CDR2 FQNNGV. The DNA for the CDR3 is TGTGCCAGCAGCCCCCCGAGCACTGAAGCTTTCTTT. As protein: CASSPPSTEAFF.

This chain links TRBV2 with TRBJ2-2; D is unclear. CDR3 size: 12 residues. The ends were cut back, 4 bases at V and 4 bases at J, with 4 bases in the middle. Per germline, CDR1 SNHLY and CDR2 FYNNEI. CDR3 sequence reads: CASSGVTGELFF. The CDR3 coding sequence is TGTGCCAGCAGTGGAGTCACCGGGGAGCTGTTTTTT.